A single sample is the source of the 26 T cell receptor beta chains below, sequenced in a study of OX40 agonist ivuxolimab in advanced cancers. This table comes from immunoSEQ multiplex PCR, and its TCRdb copy is limited to in-frame clones, with some not included. In the table there are some 45,000 clones, 75% to 90% of which are singletons. The sample here was CD4+ or CD8+ T cells sorted from blood, taken in a trial of the OX40 agonist ivuxolimab. The source of these receptors is an adult with an advanced solid tumor such as melanoma, head and neck, liver or kidney cancer.

This clone has only a few counts. The chain combines TRBV9 with TRBJ2-3; D is undetermined. The CDR3 consists of 14 residues. CDR1 and CDR2 (germline): SGDLS, YYNGEE. V lost 0 bases to trimming and J lost 1 base, with 6 bases between them. CDR3 amino acids: CASSVARRTDTQYF. Written as DNA, the CDR3 is TGTGCCAGCAGCGTAGCTCGGCGCACAGATACGCAGTATTTT.

The V gene is TRBV7-2, the J gene TRBJ2-7, with D perhaps TRBD1 (5 bases). Germline V gives CDR1 SGHTA, CDR2 FQGNSA. There are 15 residues in the CDR3. The V end lost 0 bases, the J end lost 2 bases, and 11 bases lay between the germline ends. CDR3 nucleotides: TGTGCCAGCAGCTTAGCAGTGAAAGGGGCCTACGAGCAGTACTTC. Amino acids: CASSLAVKGAYEQYF. The variable domain in full, with the rest retrieved from reference TRBV7-2 and TRBJ2-7, is GAGVSQSPSNKVTEKGKDVELRCDPISGHTALYWYRQSLGQGLEFLIYFQGNSAPDKSGLPSDRFSAERTGGSVSTLTIQRTQQEDSAVYLCASSLAVKGAYEQYFGPGTRLTVT.

DNA of the CDR3: TGTGCCAGCAGCCCCCCCTCATTGTCAGGGCATACCTACGAGCAGTACTTC. It translates to CASSPPSLSGHTYEQYF. This chain connects TRBV21-1 to TRBJ2-7; TRBD1 is the table's D call, not checked against the DNA. TRBV21-1 is classified as a pseudogene. There are 17 residues in the CDR3.

This clone was counted between two and nine times. The chain recombines TRBV7-2 with TRBJ1-1; D unclear. Trimming pared 8 bases from V and 1 base from J, leaving 11 bases between. CDR1 and CDR2 from the germline V gene are SGHTA and FQGNSA. This CDR3 region has 13 residues. CDR3 coding DNA: TGTGCCAGCTCCCCCAGTGGGAACACTGAAGCTTTCTTT. It encodes CASSPSGNTEAFF.

The chain couples TRBV5-1 to TRBJ2-3; a weak D match, TRBD1 (5 bases). The ends were cut back, 1 base at V and 1 base at J, with 10 bases in the middle. This CDR3 has 15 amino acids. Germline CDR1 is SGHRS and CDR2 is YFSETQ. The CDR3 DNA sequence: TGCGCCAGCAGCTTGCAGGGTTGGGGCACAGATACGCAGTATTTT. Translating it yields CASSLQGWGTDTQYF.

V and J are TRBV12-5 and TRBJ2-1, with TRBD2 as a possible D gene (6 bases). Germline CDR1 and CDR2: LGHNT and FRNRAP. The CDR3 has 14 amino acids. Trimming stripped 6 bases from V and 7 bases from J, with 16 bases between. The CDR3 DNA follows: TGTGCTAGTGGCCCTGGGGGGAAGGTGAATGAGCAGTTCTTC. Encoded protein: CASGPGGKVNEQFF.

This clone was seen a single time. The chain uses TRBV6-1 and TRBJ2-7; 12 nucleotides agree with TRBD2. The CDR3 sequence is 14 residues long. Germline CDR1 reads MNHNS; CDR2 reads SASEGT. Trimming took 5 bases from V and 3 from J; bases not matched to a gene: 2. CDR3: CASSPSGGGYEQYF. In DNA, the CDR3 is TGTGCCAGCAGTCCTAGCGGGGGGGGCTACGAGCAGTACTTC.

The chain carries TRBV5-8 and TRBJ2-3; either TRBD1 or TRBD2 may fit D (6 bases each). Trimming cost V 4 bases and J 0 bases, with 9 bases left between them. CDR3 size: 14 residues. From germline, CDR1 is SGHTS and CDR2 YDEGEE. The CDR3, as DNA: TGTGCCAGCAGCAGGGGGACTAGCACAGATACGCAGTATTTT. Translation gives CASSRGTSTDTQYF.

This chain uses TRBV7-2 with TRBJ2-1; the D is unclear. Germline V gives CDR1 SGHTA, CDR2 FQGNSA. V was pared by 5 bases and J by 8 bases, with 10 bases between. The CDR3 spans 12 residues. The CDR3 spells CASSSTRDEQFF. The CDR3 DNA reads as TGTGCCAGCAGCAGTACTCGGGATGAGCAGTTCTTC.

The chain recombines TRBV4-2 with TRBJ2-3; possibly TRBD2 for D (6 bases). Germline CDR1 and CDR2: LGHNA and YNFKEQ. The CDR3 contains 18 residues. Deletions cut 0 bases from V and 4 bases from J, with 20 bases between. The CDR3: CASSQEPPAGSGADTQYF. CDR3 coding DNA: TGTGCCAGCAGCCAAGAACCCCCAGCCGGCTCGGGAGCAGATACGCAGTATTTT.

This chain connects TRBV30 to TRBJ2-3; TRBD2 matches at 7 bases. In germline, CDR1 is GTSNPN, CDR2 SVGIG (reference sequence). Losses at the gene ends were 3 bases for V and 5 bases for J; bases not matched to a gene: 14. This CDR3 is 16 amino acids long. CDR3 nucleotides: TGTGCCTGGAGGCCGGGCTTTCGGGGGAGGGGAGATACGCAGTATTTT. Its translation: CAWRPGFRGRGDTQYF.

The genes are TRBV19 and TRBJ1-5; no clear D. The CDR3 has 12 residues. Germline loops: CDR1 LNHDA, CDR2 SQIVND (reference sequence). With 0 bases removed from V and 6 bases from J, the gap between germline ends came to 3 bases. Here the CDR3 reads CASSIESQPQHF. The CDR3 region has the DNA TGTGCCAGTAGTATAGAATCTCAGCCCCAGCATTTT.

The chain combines TRBV5-1 with TRBJ1-5, with TRBD1 as a possible D gene (6 bases). Deletions cut 3 bases from V and 4 bases from J, with 17 bases between. CDR1 is SGHRS and CDR2 is YFSETQ in the germline V gene. The CDR3 length is 16 residues. CDR3 sequence: CASSWGDGTRNQPQHF. The CDR3 nucleotides read TGCGCCAGCAGCTGGGGGGACGGGACACGGAATCAGCCCCAGCATTTT. Full variable domain (remainder filled in from reference TRBV5-1 and TRBJ1-5): KAGVTQTPRYLIKTRGQQVTLSCSPISGHRSVSWYQQTPGQGLQFLFEYFSETQRNKGNFPGRFSGRQFSNSRSEMNVSTLELGDSALYLCASSWGDGTRNQPQHFGDGTRLSIL.

J is TRBJ2-3 and V is TRBV5-1; TRBD2 aligns across 9 bases. This CDR3 has 17 residues. Germline-derived CDR1 and CDR2 are SGHRS and YFSETQ. Germline trimming cut 0 bases from V and 2 bases from J; bases unmatched to any gene: 7. As DNA, the CDR3 is TGCGCCAGCAGCTTGGGCGGAAGCGGGGGGACCACAGATACGCAGTATTTT. This encodes CASSLGGSGGTTDTQYF. Using reference TRBV5-1 and TRBJ2-3 for the parts outside the CDR3, the full variable domain is KAGVTQTPRYLIKTRGQQVTLSCSPISGHRSVSWYQQTPGQGLQFLFEYFSETQRNKGNFPGRFSGRQFSNSRSEMNVSTLELGDSALYLCASSLGGSGGTTDTQYFGPGTRLTVL.

This clone appeared once. The V and J genes are TRBV2 and TRBJ2-3; 7 nucleotides line up with TRBD2. Germline-derived CDR1 and CDR2 are SNHLY and FYNNEI. The CDR3 covers 16 residues. After removal of 1 base from V and 1 base from J, the junction contained 5 bases not matched to a gene. The CDR3, as DNA: TGTGCCAGCAGTGAAGGGGAGCGGGGTGGCACAGATACGCAGTATTTT. This encodes CASSEGERGGTDTQYF. Filled out from reference TRBV2 and TRBJ2-3, the complete variable domain reads EPEVTQTPSHQVTQMGQEVILRCVPISNHLYFYWYRQILGQKVEFLVSFYNNEISEKSEIFDDQFSVERPDGSNFTLKIRSTKLEDSAMYFCASSEGERGGTDTQYFGPGTRLTVL.

The chain employs TRBV7-9 and TRBJ2-3; D is possibly TRBD1 or TRBD2 (5 bases each). Looked up from germline, CDR1 is SEHNR and CDR2 is FQNEAQ (reference sequence). Trimming shortened V by 6 bases and J by 4 bases, and 23 bases separated the two germline ends. This CDR3 has 17 amino acids. CDR3 amino acids: CASRPPWRHRGPDTQYF. The DNA for the CDR3 is TGTGCCAGCAGACCACCCTGGCGTCACCGGGGCCCAGATACGCAGTATTTT.

The chain uses TRBV7-2 and TRBJ2-2; TRBD2 is a possible D gene (5 bases). Germline assignment: CDR1 SGHTA and CDR2 FQGNSA. Trimming took 5 bases from V and 7 from J, leaving 17 bases between them. This CDR3 is 15 amino acids long. CDR3 DNA: TGTGCCAGCAGCCCTGCCCGACGGGGTGGCGGGGAGCTGTTTTTT. It translates to CASSPARRGGGELFF.

The V gene is TRBV4-1, the J gene TRBJ2-4; no clear D. CDR1 and CDR2 (germline): MGHRA, YSYEKL. V dropped 5 bases and J dropped 6 bases, with 17 bases sitting between them. The CDR3 runs to 15 residues. The CDR3 reads CASSSGARQSNIQYF. CDR3 sequence (DNA): TGCGCCAGCAGCTCAGGAGCTAGGCAGTCAAACATTCAGTACTTC.

V gene TRBV28 combines with J gene TRBJ2-1, with D unclear. The germline V gene has CDR1 MDHEN and CDR2 SYDVKM. CDR3 length: 15 amino acids. V dropped 2 bases and J dropped 5 bases, with 13 bases sitting between them. CDR3 DNA sequence: TGTGCCAGCAGTTTAGTACTGAGTGCGAACAATGAGCAGTTCTTC. Amino acid sequence: CASSLVLSANNEQFF. Drawing the rest from reference TRBV28 and TRBJ2-1, the complete variable domain is DVKVTQSSRYLVKRTGEKVFLECVQDMDHENMFWYRQDPGLGLRLIYFSYDVKMKEKGDIPEGYSVSREKKERFSLILESASTNQTSMYLCASSLVLSANNEQFFGPGTRLTVL.

The chain uses TRBV30 and TRBJ1-1; unclear D gene. Germline V gene lookup returns CDR1 GTSNPN and CDR2 SVGIG (reference sequence). The CDR3 sequence is 15 residues long. V was clipped by 1 base and J by 1 base, with 13 bases between them. This CDR3 is CAWSEAANGNTEAFF. The CDR3 region has the DNA TGTGCCTGGAGTGAAGCGGCAAACGGGAACACTGAAGCTTTCTTT.

The rearrangement joins TRBV27 to TRBJ2-6, with D hard to call. Deletions cut 5 bases from V and 2 bases from J, with 7 bases between. The CDR3 contains 14 residues. Germline CDR1 MNHEY, CDR2 SMNVEV (reference sequence). DNA for the CDR3: TGTGCCAGCAGTCCAGAACCTGGGGCCAACGTCCTGACTTTC. It translates to CASSPEPGANVLTF.

The chain joins TRBV4-3 to TRBJ2-2; no definite D call. This CDR3 has 16 residues. CDR1 and CDR2 (germline): LGHNA, YSLEER. V lost 1 base and J 0 bases, leaving 9 bases between the germline ends. CDR3 region: CASSQAIRANTGELFF. The CDR3 coding sequence is TGCGCCAGCAGCCAAGCTATCAGAGCGAACACCGGGGAGCTGTTTTTT.

The chain carries TRBV19 and TRBJ2-3, with 12 bases lining up with TRBD2. The germline V gene encodes CDR1 LNHDA and CDR2 SQIVND (reference sequence). J gave up 4 bases and V 6 bases, and 11 bases lay outside the gene matches. The CDR3 is 17 residues long. In nucleotides, the CDR3 is TGTGCCAGTAGACTCTCCGGACTAGCGGGGCGGGCAGATACGCAGTATTTT. Translation gives CASRLSGLAGRADTQYF.

The chain couples TRBV30 to TRBJ2-7, with 9 bases identical to TRBD2. The CDR3 extends over 14 amino acids. Germline V CDR1 and CDR2: GTSNPN, SVGIG (reference sequence). The J segment lost 0 bases and the V segment lost 8 bases, leaving 8 bases of the junction unmatched. CDR3 sequence reads: CAGKTSGLSYEQYF. The CDR3, as DNA: TGTGCCGGAAAGACTAGCGGTCTCTCCTACGAGCAGTACTTC.

This chain's CDR3 is CSVSLGGGADQPQHF. The CDR3 DNA sequence: TGCAGCGTCAGTCTGGGAGGAGGGGCCGATCAGCCCCAGCATTTT. This sequence joins TRBV29-1 and TRBJ1-5; tentative D call: TRBD1 (5 bases). Trimming shortened V by 6 bases and J by 5 bases, and 20 bases separated the two germline ends. Germline CDR1 is SQVTM and CDR2 is ANQGSEA. The CDR3 has 15 amino acids.

The V and J genes are TRBV18 and TRBJ1-2, with 8 bases fitting TRBD1. The CDR3 length is 14 residues. The ends lost 3 bases at V and 6 bases at J; junction bases unmatched: 6. Germline assignment: CDR1 KGHSH and CDR2 LQKENI. CDR3 sequence reads: CASSPLGQGDGYTF. CDR3 nucleotide sequence: TGTGCCAGCTCACCCCTTGGACAGGGTGATGGCTACACCTTC.